A selection of T cell receptor beta chains follows, all from one sample in a study of early T cells in non-severe SARS-CoV-2 infection. MiXCR, run by TCRdb on the 5' RACE reads, gives a single entry per CDR3 protein. The top ten hold about 4.7% of the sample, which has tens of thousands of distinct CDR3 sequences, 13% seen once. The sequenced sample was whole blood. These receptors were collected from an adult who was a healthcare worker with PCR-confirmed SARS-CoV-2 infection or an uninfected control (not recorded which). CDR3s include the opening cysteine and the closing phenylalanine or tryptophan. Fields, in order: V gene, J gene, clone size, CDR3 length, D gene, CDR3 DNA, CDR3 protein. D genes are given only for firm matches. Clone size is stated in some rows and not others, as once, few, many or a class when expanded.

TRBV7-9	TRBJ2-5	many	20	TRBD2	TGTGCCAGCAGCCTCTCCCGGGTTAGCGGGGGGGCGAAGTACCAAGAGACCCAGTACTTC	CASSLSRVSGGAKYQETQYF
TRBV2	TRBJ1-1	NA	14	TRBD1	TGTGCCAACGCTGAGGACAGGGTCGGTACTGAAGCTTTCTTT	CANAEDRVGTEAFF
TRBV6-2/TRBV6-3	TRBJ2-5	many	16	TRBD2	TGTGCCAGCAGTTACTCGAAAGCGGGGGTTGAGGAGACCCAGTACTTC	CASSYSKAGVEETQYF
TRBV5-1	TRBJ1-4	many	14	TRBD1	TGCGCCAGCAGCTTAACAGGGGATCTTGAAAAACTGTTTTTT	CASSLTGDLEKLFF
TRBV12-3/TRBV12-4	TRBJ2-1	NA	15	TRBD1	TGTGCCAGCAGCTCCGGGACAGGGGGCATTAATGAGCAGTTCTTC	CASSSGTGGINEQFF
TRBV12-3/TRBV12-4	TRBJ1-1	NA	12	NA	TGTGCCAGCAGTTTGCAGGAGACTGAAGCTTTCTTT	CASSLQETEAFF
TRBV6-2/TRBV6-3	TRBJ1-6	few	12	NA	TGTGCCAGCAGCGAATGGGGGAGAACCCTCCACTTT	CASSEWGRTLHF
TRBV3-1	TRBJ1-1	NA	15	TRBD1	TGTGCCAGCAGCACCACCGGGACAGGGGGCACTGAAGCTTTCTTT	CASSTTGTGGTEAFF
TRBV6-2/TRBV6-3	TRBJ2-5	few	16	TRBD2	TGTGCCAGCAGGGAACTAGCGGGGGGGCTACAAGAGACCCAGTACTTC	CASRELAGGLQETQYF
TRBV6-4	TRBJ2-2	NA	13	NA	TGTGCCAGCAGTGTAGGGAACACCGGGGAGCTGTTTTTT	CASSVGNTGELFF
TRBV6-4	TRBJ2-3	NA	15	TRBD2	TGTGCCAGCAGTCCCTCAGCGGGGGGGCGGGATACGCAGTATTTT	CASSPSAGGRDTQYF
TRBV7-2	TRBJ2-3	NA	14	NA	TGTGCCAGCAGCTTGGGCCCAGCCACAGATACGCAGTATTTT	CASSLGPATDTQYF
TRBV2	TRBJ1-3	many	14	NA	TGTGCCAGCCTTCACCGGGGCCAAGGAAACACCATATATTTT	CASLHRGQGNTIYF
TRBV12-5	TRBJ2-3	many	15	NA	TGTGCTAGTGGTCTGGGAGCTGGGGGCACAGATACGCAGTATTTT	CASGLGAGGTDTQYF
TRBV20-1	TRBJ2-1	few	12	NA	TGCAGTGCTATCGACGGTTACAATGAGCAGTTCTTC	CSAIDGYNEQFF
TRBV4-1	TRBJ2-1	NA	16	NA	TGCGCCAGCAGCTCGACAGAGACAAGCTCCTACAATGAGCAGTTCTTC	CASSSTETSSYNEQFF
TRBV18	TRBJ2-7	many	14	NA	TGTGCCAGCTCACCAAACGCAGGTTTGGACGAGCAGTACTTC	CASSPNAGLDEQYF
TRBV7-9	TRBJ2-2	NA	17	NA	TGTGCCAGCAGCTTCCGAGGACAGACTTCAAACACCGGGGAGCTGTTTTTT	CASSFRGQTSNTGELFF
TRBV29-1	TRBJ1-5	NA	14	NA	TGCAGCGTTGCGACGGGTCATAGCAATCAGCCCCAGCATTTT	CSVATGHSNQPQHF
TRBV7-9	TRBJ2-7	many	17	TRBD1	TGTGCCAGCAGCTGGCGGCCAACAGGGGAACCCTCCTACGAGCAGTACTTC	CASSWRPTGEPSYEQYF
TRBV12-3/TRBV12-4	TRBJ1-4	few	13	NA	TGTGCCAGCAGTTTATGGACACATGAAAAACTGTTTTTT	CASSLWTHEKLFF
TRBV6-2/TRBV6-3	TRBJ2-3	many	14	TRBD2	TGTGCCAGCAGTCCAGCGGGGCCGACAGATACGCAGTATTTT	CASSPAGPTDTQYF
TRBV20-1	TRBJ2-2	many	17	TRBD2	TGCAGTGCATTGGGACTAGCGGGGAACGCGAACACCGGGGAGCTGTTTTTT	CSALGLAGNANTGELFF
TRBV4-2	TRBJ2-5	NA	13	NA	TGTGTCAGCAGCCAAGTCTCCAGCCAGACCCAGTACTTC	CVSSQVSSQTQYF
TRBV2	TRBJ2-3	few	18	TRBD2	TGTGCCAGCACCAACTCGCCGGGACTAGCGGGGGGGAAGGATACGCAGTATTTT	CASTNSPGLAGGKDTQYF
TRBV7-9	TRBJ1-5	many	14	TRBD1	TGTGCCAGCAGCCCAGGGGACAGAAATCAGCCCCAGCATTTT	CASSPGDRNQPQHF
TRBV7-2	TRBJ2-3	NA	13	NA	TGTGCCAGCAGCCCACAGGGCCCAGATACGCAGTATTTT	CASSPQGPDTQYF
TRBV7-9	TRBJ2-7	many	12	TRBD1	TGTGCCAGCAGCTCGACAGGGGTCGAGCAGTACTTC	CASSSTGVEQYF